These 16 T cell receptor beta chains came from one sample sequenced in a study of blood T cells in healthy people across ages. Then a second PCR, running roughly 7 to 11 cycles, was carried out with a sample-barcoded 5' primer and a J-beta primer mix. MiXCR, run by TCRdb on the 5' RACE reads, gives a single entry per CDR3 protein. The repertoire holds 800,000 or so distinct CDR3 sequences, with approximately 65% as singletons. Sequences were obtained from blood. Receptor source: a man aged 25-40 years in good health.

V is TRBV5-1 and J is TRBJ2-7; tentatively, D is TRBD1 (6 bases). The V gene's germline CDR1 is SGHRS and CDR2 YFSETQ. The CDR3 sequence is 15 residues long. V lost 2 bases and J lost 0, with 12 bases in between. CDR3 in DNA: TGCGCCAGCAGCTTCGGACAGAAAAGCTCCTACGAGCAGTACTTC. Protein sequence: CASSFGQKSSYEQYF.

The chain joins TRBV20-1 to TRBJ2-7; TRBD1 matches at 8 bases. The germline gives CDR1 DFQATT, CDR2 SNEGSKA (reference sequence). J was trimmed by 4 bases and V by 6 bases; bases with no gene match: 14. The CDR3 has 15 residues. The CDR3 DNA reads TGCAGTGCACGAGAGGGGACCACAGGGGGATACGAGCAGTACTTC. Its protein is CSAREGTTGGYEQYF.

The gene calls are TRBV24-1 and TRBJ1-2, with D hard to call. Trimming cost V 4 bases and J 0 bases, with 14 bases left between them. CDR1 is KGHDR, CDR2 SFDVKD, per germline. This CDR3 contains 16 residues. In nucleotides, the CDR3 is TGTGCCACCAGTGACACCGACGGACGGGCTAACTATGGCTACACCTTC. The encoded protein is CATSDTDGRANYGYTF.

The chain combines TRBV27 with TRBJ1-5, with TRBD1 as a possible D gene (6 bases). V lost 0 bases to trimming and J lost 4 bases, with 16 bases between them. In germline, CDR1 is MNHEY, CDR2 SMNVEV (reference sequence). CDR3 length equals 17 residues. In nucleotides, the CDR3 is TGTGCCAGCAGTTTATCGGGGACGGGGGCCTCTAATCAGCCCCAGCATTTT. This codes for CASSLSGTGASNQPQHF.

This clonotype came up a few times. This chain joins TRBV12-3 or TRBV12-4 and TRBJ2-4; D not resolved. The end of the DNA aligns better with TRBJ2-7, so the J call may be wrong. CDR3 size: 14 residues. CDR3 loop: CASSFQRSLSEQYF. CDR3 DNA sequence: TGTGCCAGCAGTTTTCAGCGAAGTCTGAGCGAGCAGTACTTC.

The rearrangement joins TRBV7-3 to TRBJ2-2, with TRBD1 identical over 8 bases. Looked up from germline, CDR1 is SGHTA and CDR2 is FQGTGA. Trimming took 5 bases from V and 5 from J; bases not matched to a gene: 4. The CDR3 loop spans 14 amino acids. The CDR3 DNA is TGTGCCAGCAGCGTCAACAGGGGGACCGGGGAGCTGTTTTTT. This sequence encodes CASSVNRGTGELFF.

This clonotype occurred a few times. V usage is TRBV5-1 and J usage is TRBJ2-1; 10 bases agree with TRBD2. The CDR3 contains 16 residues. V shed 0 bases and J 4 bases; nucleotides not matched to a gene: 4. Looked up from germline, CDR1 is SGHRS and CDR2 is YFSETQ. The CDR3 reads CASSLGGLAVYNEQFF. The CDR3 DNA follows: TGCGCCAGCAGCTTGGGAGGACTAGCGGTATACAATGAGCAGTTCTTC.

The chain carries TRBV20-1 and TRBJ2-7, with D unclear. Germline V gene data show CDR1 as DFQATT and CDR2 as SNEGSKA (reference sequence). The CDR3 runs 11 residues. The ends were cut back, 3 bases at V and 5 bases at J, with 8 bases in the middle. The CDR3 nucleotides are TGCAGTGCTAGCCGGATCCACGAGCAGTACTTC. Protein product: CSASRIHEQYF.

This chain uses TRBV12-3 or TRBV12-4 with TRBJ1-5; TRBD1 might be the D (5 bases). This CDR3 is built from 17 residues. Between the trimmed V and J ends, which lost 1 base and 2 bases, there was a span of 15 bases. The CDR3 protein is CASSLDPGTGGNQPQHF. The CDR3 bases are TGTGCCAGCAGTTTAGACCCCGGGACGGGAGGCAATCAGCCCCAGCATTTT.

The V gene is TRBV30, the J gene TRBJ2-4; D could derive from TRBD1 or TRBD2 (5 bases each). CDR3 length: 13 amino acids. Germline loops: CDR1 GTSNPN, CDR2 SVGIG (reference sequence). The ends were cut back, 3 bases at V and 11 bases at J, with 17 bases in the middle. The CDR3 here is CAWSPARTGLQYF. CDR3 nucleotides: TGTGCCTGGAGCCCTGCCAGGACGGGACTTCAGTACTTC.

The J gene is TRBJ1-4, the V gene TRBV6-1; D gene unclear. Trimming cost V 1 base and J 8 bases, with 11 bases left between them. CDR3 length: 14 amino acids. CDR1 and CDR2 from the germline V gene are MNHNS and SASEGT. The CDR3 is CASSEGRITEKLFF. CDR3 DNA sequence: TGTGCCAGCAGTGAAGGGAGGATCACAGAAAAACTGTTTTTT.

The rearrangement joins TRBV7-9 to TRBJ1-6; 9 bases agree with TRBD1. V lost 4 bases, J lost 8 bases, and 3 bases stayed unmatched. Per the germline V gene, CDR1 is SEHNR and CDR2 is FQNEAQ (reference sequence). CDR3 size: 14 residues. The CDR3 here is CASSSGQGHSPLHF. CDR3 nucleotide sequence: TGTGCCAGCAGCTCTGGACAGGGGCATTCACCCCTCCACTTT. The whole variable domain, remainder taken from reference TRBV7-9 and TRBJ1-6, is DTGVSQNPRHKITKRGQNVTFRCDPISEHNRLYWYRQTLGQGPEFLTYFQNEAQLEKSRLLSDRFSAERPKGSFSTLEIQRTEQGDSAMYLCASSSGQGHSPLHFGNGTRLTVT.

The chain has TRBV12-3 or TRBV12-4 and TRBJ2-1, with TRBD2 matching 10 bases. V shed 6 bases, J shed 4 bases, and the junction held 6 bases outside the gene matches. There are 15 residues in the CDR3. The CDR3 DNA reads TGTGCCAGCAGACTAGCGGGACAGGTATACAATGAGCAGTTCTTC. Translation: CASRLAGQVYNEQFF.

The chain joins TRBV4-2 to TRBJ2-4; 8 bases align to TRBD2. V lost 3 bases to trimming and J lost 0 bases; unmatched junction nucleotides: 7. The CDR3 is 17 amino acids. Germline V gene lookup returns CDR1 LGHNA and CDR2 YNFKEQ. The CDR3 nucleotides are TGTGCCAGCAGCCACTCGGGGGGGGGACTAGCCAAAAACATTCAGTACTTC. Its protein product is CASSHSGGGLAKNIQYF.

In its sample, this clonotype was seen a few times. The gene calls are TRBV25-1 and TRBJ2-3, with D possibly matching TRBD1 (5 bases). Germline-derived CDR1 and CDR2 are MGHDK and SYGVNS. This CDR3 comprises 16 residues. Deletions cut 1 base from V and 3 bases from J, with 14 bases between. This CDR3 reads CASSEFPGKATDTQYF. CDR3 coding DNA: TGTGCCAGCAGTGAATTCCCAGGGAAGGCTACAGATACGCAGTATTTT.

The V and J genes are TRBV7-9 and TRBJ1-5; D not resolved. The germline V gene has CDR1 SEHNR and CDR2 FQNEAQ (reference sequence). The CDR3 loop spans 14 amino acids. V was trimmed by 1 base and J by 7 bases, leaving 11 bases between them. The CDR3 nucleotides read TGTGCCAGCAGCTTAGGCGGACCTCCCCAGCCCCAGCATTTT. It is translated as CASSLGGPPQPQHF.